This TCR beta chain was retrieved from a study of blood T cell repertoires in COVID-19. Background on the study: Italy, Spain and the United States were the sources of the convalescent and acute COVID-19 samples. From T cells, B-cell-depleted T cells, or PBMCs came the material, which was cDNA or gDNA.

In the authors' methods: Reference gene primer amplification yielded estimated nucleated cell counts. The repertoire was sequenced with immunoSEQ multiplex PCR; TCRdb's copy has only in-frame clones and lacks some. V and J calls and clone size come straight from that table; D and trimming were deduced from the DNA. The sample comprises 250,000 or so clones, 65% to 90% of which are singletons, and approximately 4.5% rests with the top ten. CDR1 is LNHDA and CDR2 is SQIVND in the germline V gene (reference sequence). Trimming took off 3 bases at V and 1 base at J, with 12 bases between the two ends. The CDR3 sequence is 15 residues long.

This sequence was found in a woman in her 70s with acute or convalescent COVID-19. The chain recombines TRBV19 with TRBJ1-1, with D uncertain. Sequencing input: peripheral blood. The CDR3 spells CASSMFGRGNTEAFF. In DNA form, the CDR3 reads TGTGCCAGTAGTATGTTCGGCCGGGGGAACACTGAAGCTTTCTTT.